Reported below is one T cell receptor beta chain. Its matching antigen is unknown. This could be a read error, since a much larger clone is one nucleotide away. Germline V CDR1 and CDR2: LGHNA, YNFKEQ. The length of the CDR3 is 15 residues. Trimming took off 0 bases at V and 9 bases at J, with 12 bases between the two ends. Study-wide results and limits: Larger-cohort validation covered only one TCR beta V-J rearrangement. Tumor memory CD4+ T cell TCR gene usage clustered with blood and lymph node memory CD4+ cells and lymph node naive CD4+ cells.

From the 5' RACE reads, TCRdb called clonotypes with MiXCR, one entry per CDR3 protein. The sample has 35,000 to 50,000 distinct CDR3 sequences, approximately 30% seen once. This receptor was taken from a female donor with breast cancer. This sequence joins TRBV4-2 and TRBJ1-6; no clear D gene. The specimen sequenced was tumor-infiltrating memory CD4+ T cells sorted from the breast tumor. Subset: memory CD4+ T cells, CD4+CD45RO+CD25-. The CDR3 DNA reads as TGTGCCAGCAGCCAAGATGGTCGGAAGGGTTCACCCCTCCACTTT. Its protein product is CASSQDGRKGSPLHF.